A selection of T cell receptor beta chains follows, all from one sample in a study of blood T cells in healthy people across ages. One entry per CDR3 protein, called by TCRdb with MiXCR from the 5' RACE reads. The table has hundreds of thousands of distinct CDR3 sequences, about 56% seen once. Sequencing was done on a sample of blood. The receptor set was obtained from a man aged 35 to 55 in good health. The CDR3 runs from the conserved cysteine through the conserved F or W. The D gene is left open where the match is weak. Expanded clones are given a class, and other clones once, few, many or no size at all.

CDR3 DNA: TGTGCCAGCAGTCCGCGGACAAACCCCTACGAGCAGTACTTC
CDR3 protein: CASSPRTNPYEQYF
J gene: TRBJ2-7
D gene: .
clone size: .
V gene: TRBV6-2/TRBV6-3

CDR3 DNA: TGCGCCAGCAGTGGTACTACAACCAATGAGCAGTTCTTC
CDR3 protein: CASSGTTTNEQFF
J gene: TRBJ2-1
D gene: .
clone size: .
V gene: TRBV10-2

CDR3 DNA: TGTGCCACTCGGACAGCAGGGGCCAACGTCCTGACTTTC
CDR3 protein: CATRTAGANVLTF
J gene: TRBJ2-6
D gene: .
clone size: few
V gene: TRBV12-3/TRBV12-4

CDR3 DNA: TGCGCCAGCAGCTGGACAGTCAATCAGCCCCAGCATTTT
CDR3 protein: CASSWTVNQPQHF
J gene: TRBJ1-5
D gene: .
clone size: .
V gene: TRBV5-1

CDR3 DNA: TGCGCCAGCAGCCTCCAAACCGGGGCATCCGGGGAGCTGTTTTTT
CDR3 protein: CASSLQTGASGELFF
J gene: TRBJ2-2
D gene: .
clone size: .
V gene: TRBV5-1

CDR3 DNA: TGCGCCAGCAGCCGGGGACAGTCTAATGAAAAACTGTTTTTT
CDR3 protein: CASSRGQSNEKLFF
J gene: TRBJ1-4
D gene: TRBD1
clone size: few
V gene: TRBV5-1

CDR3 DNA: TGCGCCAGCAGCTCGAACAGGAACAGGGGTGGAGGGACTGAAGCTTTCTTT
CDR3 protein: CASSSNRNRGGGTEAFF
J gene: TRBJ1-1
D gene: TRBD1
clone size: .
V gene: TRBV5-1

CDR3 DNA: TGCGCCAGCGTTGGGACAGGGTCTAACTATGGCTACACCTTC
CDR3 protein: CASVGTGSNYGYTF
J gene: TRBJ1-2
D gene: TRBD1
clone size: few
V gene: TRBV10-2

CDR3 DNA: TGTGCCAGCTCACCACCCCCGACCTTGGACAGGGCGAAAGGCTACACCTTC
CDR3 protein: CASSPPPTLDRAKGYTF
J gene: TRBJ1-2
D gene: TRBD1
clone size: .
V gene: TRBV18

CDR3 DNA: TGTGCCAGCAGCTTGGACATTCCTCCAATGGGAAAACTGTTTTTT
CDR3 protein: CASSLDIPPMGKLFF
J gene: TRBJ1-4
D gene: .
clone size: .
V gene: TRBV11-3

CDR3 DNA: TGTGCCAGCAGCTTAGTTAATAGCGGATACAATGAGCAGTACTTC
CDR3 protein: CASSLVNSGYNEQYF
J gene: TRBJ2-5
D gene: .
clone size: .
V gene: TRBV7-2

CDR3 DNA: TGTGCCAGCAGCTGGGAGACTAGCGGGAACGAGCAGTACTTC
CDR3 protein: CASSWETSGNEQYF
J gene: TRBJ2-7
D gene: TRBD2
clone size: .
V gene: TRBV5-5

CDR3 DNA: TGTGCCAGCAGGGACAGGGGCGGAGGAGATACGCAGTATTTT
CDR3 protein: CASRDRGGGDTQYF
J gene: TRBJ2-3
D gene: TRBD1
clone size: .
V gene: TRBV2

CDR3 DNA: TGTGCCAGCGGACCCGGGACAGGGGACTACGAGCAGTACTTC
CDR3 protein: CASGPGTGDYEQYF
J gene: TRBJ2-7
D gene: TRBD1
clone size: .
V gene: TRBV7-7

CDR3 DNA: TGTGCCAGCCTGACAGGGGAGACCCAGTACTTC
CDR3 protein: CASLTGETQYF
J gene: TRBJ2-5
D gene: TRBD1
clone size: .
V gene: TRBV9

CDR3 DNA: TGTGCCAGCACAGCGGATCGGGAGACCCAGTACTTC
CDR3 protein: CASTADRETQYF
J gene: TRBJ2-5
D gene: .
clone size: .
V gene: TRBV6-2/TRBV6-3

CDR3 DNA: TGTGCCAGCAGCCCCCGGGACAGGGGTTTTGCCTACGAGCAGTACTTC
CDR3 protein: CASSPRDRGFAYEQYF
J gene: TRBJ2-7
D gene: TRBD1
clone size: .
V gene: TRBV11-3

CDR3 DNA: TGTGCCAGCAGACCAAGGAGGACAGGGGTCCATATGGAGACCCAGTACTTC
CDR3 protein: CASRPRRTGVHMETQYF
J gene: TRBJ2-5
D gene: TRBD1
clone size: .
V gene: TRBV28

CDR3 DNA: TGTGCCAGCAGTTTCGGGACTTCTTCTGGGGCCAACGTCCTGACTTTC
CDR3 protein: CASSFGTSSGANVLTF
J gene: TRBJ2-6
D gene: .
clone size: .
V gene: TRBV12-3/TRBV12-4

CDR3 DNA: TGTGCCAGCAGTTTATGGGTCTCAACCTACGAGCAGTACTTC
CDR3 protein: CASSLWVSTYEQYF
J gene: TRBJ2-7
D gene: .
clone size: .
V gene: TRBV28

CDR3 DNA: TGTGCCAGCAGTGGACTAGCGGGGGCCCAAGAGACCCAGTACTTC
CDR3 protein: CASSGLAGAQETQYF
J gene: TRBJ2-5
D gene: TRBD2
clone size: .
V gene: TRBV2

CDR3 DNA: TGCAGTGCTAGTGCGGGGGACCTTTACAATGAGCAGTACTTC
CDR3 protein: CSASAGDLYNEQYF
J gene: TRBJ2-5
D gene: TRBD2
clone size: .
V gene: TRBV20-1

CDR3 DNA: TGCAGTGCTGAGAAAGCGGGAGGTCTAAACATTCAGTACTTC
CDR3 protein: CSAEKAGGLNIQYF
J gene: TRBJ2-4
D gene: TRBD2
clone size: .
V gene: TRBV20-1

CDR3 DNA: TGTGCCAGCAGCCAAGATAACATCGGGCAGGGGCGTGAAGCTTTCTTT
CDR3 protein: CASSQDNIGQGREAFF
J gene: TRBJ1-1
D gene: .
clone size: once
V gene: TRBV4-2

CDR3 DNA: TGTGCCAGCAGCCCGGGGGCACTAGCGGGACTCGGGACCGGGGAGCTGTTTTTT
CDR3 protein: CASSPGALAGLGTGELFF
J gene: TRBJ2-2
D gene: TRBD2
clone size: .
V gene: TRBV7-2

CDR3 DNA: TGTGCCAGCAGTCAACCATTCACAGGGAAGCAGTACTTC
CDR3 protein: CASSQPFTGKQYF
J gene: TRBJ2-5
D gene: .
clone size: few
V gene: TRBV28

CDR3 DNA: TGCGCCAGCAGCTGGGGGGACAGAAATAATGAAAAACTGTTTTTT
CDR3 protein: CASSWGDRNNEKLFF
J gene: TRBJ1-4
D gene: TRBD1
clone size: .
V gene: TRBV5-1